A single TCR beta chain is shown here with its context. This record belongs to a study of blood T cell repertoires in COVID-19. Study-level information: Donors in Cohort 3 who had recovered were those with two negative PCRs, healthcare professional clearance, or resolution of their symptoms.

Trimming stripped 3 bases from V and 5 bases from J, with 11 bases between. The CDR3 length is 12 residues. CDR1 and CDR2 (germline): DFQATT, SNEGSKA (reference sequence). Participant reports of clinical history set cohort assignment. The method was immunoSEQ multiplex PCR; TCRdb's version includes in-frame clones alone and lacks a portion of them. Here the sample spans about 360,000 clones, 70% to 90% being singletons. Sequencing was carried out using PBMCs or T cells enriched from blood (not recorded which). The chain joins TRBV20-1 to TRBJ2-7; D remains ambiguous. The sequence was obtained from a man in his forties in a cohort exposed to, infected with or recovered from COVID-19 (not recorded which). The CDR3 reads CSASPSADEQYF. CDR3 bases: TGCAGTGCTAGTCCTAGTGCGGACGAGCAGTACTTC.